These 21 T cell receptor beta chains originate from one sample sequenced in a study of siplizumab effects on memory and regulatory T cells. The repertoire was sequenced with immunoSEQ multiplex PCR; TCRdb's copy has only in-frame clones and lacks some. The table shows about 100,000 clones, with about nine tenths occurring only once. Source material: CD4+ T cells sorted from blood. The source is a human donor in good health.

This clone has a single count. The CDR3 DNA sequence: TGTGCCAGTAGTATTAATGGCAGAGCGAGGGTAAAAGAGACCCAGTACTTC. It specifies CASSINGRARVKETQYF. The chain joins TRBV19 to TRBJ2-5, with a weak D call TRBD2 (5 bases). The CDR3 runs 17 residues. Germline-derived CDR1 and CDR2 are LNHDA and SQIVND (reference sequence). V was clipped by 3 bases and J by 3 bases, with 20 bases between them. The whole variable domain, filled in from reference TRBV19 and TRBJ2-5, reads DGGITQSPKYLFRKEGQNVTLSCEQNLNHDAMYWYRQDPGQGLRLIYYSQIVNDFQKGDIAEGYSVSREKKESFPLTVTSAQKNPTAFYLCASSINGRARVKETQYFGPGTRLLVL.

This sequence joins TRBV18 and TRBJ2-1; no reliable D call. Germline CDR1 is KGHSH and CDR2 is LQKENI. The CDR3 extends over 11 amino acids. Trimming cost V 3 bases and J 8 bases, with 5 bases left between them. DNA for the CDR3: TGTGCCAGCTCACCGCACGATGAGCAGTTCTTC. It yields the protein CASSPHDEQFF.

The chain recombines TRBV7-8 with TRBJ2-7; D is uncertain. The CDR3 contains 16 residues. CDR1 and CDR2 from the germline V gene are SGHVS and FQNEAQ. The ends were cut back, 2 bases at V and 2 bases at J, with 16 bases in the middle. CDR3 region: CASSLTPANLAYEQYF. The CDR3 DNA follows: TGTGCCAGCAGCTTAACCCCGGCCAACCTTGCCTACGAGCAGTACTTC.

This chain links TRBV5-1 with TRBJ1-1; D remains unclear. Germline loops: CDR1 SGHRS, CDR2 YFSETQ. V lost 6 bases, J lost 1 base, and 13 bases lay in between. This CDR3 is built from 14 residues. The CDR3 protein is CASNSGPPNTEAFF. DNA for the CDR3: TGCGCCAGCAATTCCGGGCCGCCGAACACTGAAGCTTTCTTT.

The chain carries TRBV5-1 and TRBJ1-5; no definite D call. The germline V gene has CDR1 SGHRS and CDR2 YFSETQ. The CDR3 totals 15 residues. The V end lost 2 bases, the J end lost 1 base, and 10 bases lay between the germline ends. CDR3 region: CASSFEGGSNQPQHF. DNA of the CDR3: TGCGCCAGCAGCTTTGAGGGAGGCAGCAATCAGCCCCAGCATTTT.

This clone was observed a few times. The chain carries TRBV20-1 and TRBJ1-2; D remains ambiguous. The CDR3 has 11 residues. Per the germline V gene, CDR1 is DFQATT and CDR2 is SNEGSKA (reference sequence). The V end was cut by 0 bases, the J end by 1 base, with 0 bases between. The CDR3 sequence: CSARDNYGYTF. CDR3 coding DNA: TGCAGTGCTAGAGATAACTATGGCTACACCTTC.

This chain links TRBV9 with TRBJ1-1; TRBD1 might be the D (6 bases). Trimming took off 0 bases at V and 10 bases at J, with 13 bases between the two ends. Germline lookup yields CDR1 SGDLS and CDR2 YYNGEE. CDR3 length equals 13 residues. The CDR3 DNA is TGTGCCAGCAGCGTAGAGGGAGGGGGTCGAGCTTTCTTT. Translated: CASSVEGGGRAFF.

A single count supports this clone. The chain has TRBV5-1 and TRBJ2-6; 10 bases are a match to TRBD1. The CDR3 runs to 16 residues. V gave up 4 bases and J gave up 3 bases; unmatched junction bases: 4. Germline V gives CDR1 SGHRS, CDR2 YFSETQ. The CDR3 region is CASSQGDRGGANVLTF. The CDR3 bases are TGCGCCAGCAGCCAGGGGGACAGGGGTGGGGCCAACGTCCTGACTTTC.

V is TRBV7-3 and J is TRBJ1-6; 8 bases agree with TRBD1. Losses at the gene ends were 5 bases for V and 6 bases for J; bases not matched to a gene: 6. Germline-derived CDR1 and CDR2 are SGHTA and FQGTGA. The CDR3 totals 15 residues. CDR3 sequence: CASSTQGAGNSPLHF. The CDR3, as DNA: TGTGCCAGCAGCACCCAGGGGGCGGGTAATTCACCCCTCCACTTT.

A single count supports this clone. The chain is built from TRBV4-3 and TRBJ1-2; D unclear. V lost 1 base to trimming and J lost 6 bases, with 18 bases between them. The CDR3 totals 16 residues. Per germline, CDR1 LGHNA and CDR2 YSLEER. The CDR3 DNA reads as TGCGCCAGCAGCCAAGTAGCCACCGCTCTTGACCATGGCTACACCTTC. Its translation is CASSQVATALDHGYTF.

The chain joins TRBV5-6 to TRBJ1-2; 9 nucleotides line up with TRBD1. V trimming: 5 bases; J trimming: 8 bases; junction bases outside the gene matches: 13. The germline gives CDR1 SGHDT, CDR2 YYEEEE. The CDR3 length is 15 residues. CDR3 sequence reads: CASSQSDRGMSGYTF. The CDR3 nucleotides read TGTGCCAGCAGTCAAAGTGACAGGGGGATGAGCGGCTACACCTTC.

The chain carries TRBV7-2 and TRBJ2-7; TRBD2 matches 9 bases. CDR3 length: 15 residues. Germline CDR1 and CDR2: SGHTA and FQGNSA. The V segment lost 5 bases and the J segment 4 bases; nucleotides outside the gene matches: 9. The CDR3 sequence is CASSTSGGQTYEQYF. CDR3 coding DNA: TGTGCCAGCAGCACAAGCGGGGGGCAAACGTACGAGCAGTACTTC. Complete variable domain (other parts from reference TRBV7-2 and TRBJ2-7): GAGVSQSPSNKVTEKGKDVELRCDPISGHTALYWYRQSLGQGLEFLIYFQGNSAPDKSGLPSDRFSAERTGGSVSTLTIQRTQQEDSAVYLCASSTSGGQTYEQYFGPGTRLTVT.

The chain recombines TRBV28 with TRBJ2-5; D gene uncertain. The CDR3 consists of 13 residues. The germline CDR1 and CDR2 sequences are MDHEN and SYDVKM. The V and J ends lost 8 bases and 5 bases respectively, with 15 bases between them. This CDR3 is CASGGRPLETQYF. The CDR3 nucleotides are TGTGCCAGCGGTGGTAGGCCCCTCGAGACCCAGTACTTC.

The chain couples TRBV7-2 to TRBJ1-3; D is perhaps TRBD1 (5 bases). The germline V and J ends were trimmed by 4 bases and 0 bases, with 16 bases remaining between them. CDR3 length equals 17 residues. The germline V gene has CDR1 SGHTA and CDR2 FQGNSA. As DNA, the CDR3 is TGTGCCAGCAGCTCTCAACAGGTGTCTAACTCTGGAAACACCATATATTTT. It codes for CASSSQQVSNSGNTIYF.

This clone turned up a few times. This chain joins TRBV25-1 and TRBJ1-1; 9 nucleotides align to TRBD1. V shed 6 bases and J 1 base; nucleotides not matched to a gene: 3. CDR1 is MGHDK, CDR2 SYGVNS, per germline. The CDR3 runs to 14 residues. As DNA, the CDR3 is TGTGCCAGCAGCCAACAGGGGGCGAACACTGAAGCTTTCTTT. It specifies CASSQQGANTEAFF.

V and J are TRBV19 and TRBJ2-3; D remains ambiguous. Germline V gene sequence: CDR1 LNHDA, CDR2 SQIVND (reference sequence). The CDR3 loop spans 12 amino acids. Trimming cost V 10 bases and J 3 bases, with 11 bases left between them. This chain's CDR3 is CATAPGTDTQYF. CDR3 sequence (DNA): TGTGCCACCGCTCCTGGGACAGATACGCAGTATTTT.

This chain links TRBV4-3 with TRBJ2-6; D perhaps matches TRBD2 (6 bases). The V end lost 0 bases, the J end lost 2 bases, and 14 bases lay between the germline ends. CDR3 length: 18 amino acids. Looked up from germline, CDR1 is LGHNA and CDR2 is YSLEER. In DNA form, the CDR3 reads TGCGCCAGCAGCCAAGATCTGACGTCGGGGGCTGGGGCCAACGTCCTGACTTTC. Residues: CASSQDLTSGAGANVLTF.

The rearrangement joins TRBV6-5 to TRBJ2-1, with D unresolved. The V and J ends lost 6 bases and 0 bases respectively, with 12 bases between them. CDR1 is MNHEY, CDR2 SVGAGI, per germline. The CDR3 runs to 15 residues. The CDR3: CASRRKVLSYNEQFF. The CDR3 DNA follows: TGTGCCAGCAGACGCAAGGTACTCTCCTACAATGAGCAGTTCTTC.

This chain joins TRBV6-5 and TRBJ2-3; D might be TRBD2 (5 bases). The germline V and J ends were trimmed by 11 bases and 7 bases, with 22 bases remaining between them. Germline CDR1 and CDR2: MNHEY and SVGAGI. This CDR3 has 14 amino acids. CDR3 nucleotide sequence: TGTGCCGTCAGAGGCGTAGGGAGTGGGTATACGCAGTATTTT. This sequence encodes CAVRGVGSGYTQYF.

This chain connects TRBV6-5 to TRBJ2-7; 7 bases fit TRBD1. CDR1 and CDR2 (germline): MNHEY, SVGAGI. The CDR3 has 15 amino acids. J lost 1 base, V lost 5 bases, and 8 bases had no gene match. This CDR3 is CASSPGWDSSYEQYF. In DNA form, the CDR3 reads TGTGCCAGCAGTCCCGGTTGGGACAGTTCCTACGAGCAGTACTTC.

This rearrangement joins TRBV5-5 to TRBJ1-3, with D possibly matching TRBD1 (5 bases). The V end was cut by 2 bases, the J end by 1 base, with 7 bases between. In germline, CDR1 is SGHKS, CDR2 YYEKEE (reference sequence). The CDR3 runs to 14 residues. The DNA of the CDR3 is TGTGCCAGCAGCTTTTCAGGGTCTGGAAACACCATATATTTT. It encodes CASSFSGSGNTIYF.